These T cell receptor beta chains were read from a single sample in a study of T cell responses to AZD1222 COVID-19 vaccine. Profiled with immunoSEQ multiplex PCR; TCRdb holds only in-frame clones, not every one. Here the sample spans 130,000 to 150,000 clones, roughly 90% being singletons. This material consisted of peripheral blood, taken 28 days after the second AZD1222 dose. The receptors shown here come from an adult who received the AZD1222 COVID-19 vaccine. Each CDR3 is given without its conserved first and last residue. Only some rows state a clone size, as once, few, many or a class for expanded clones.

J gene: TRBJ1-1; clone size: .; V gene: TRBV5-8; CDR3 protein: ASNPYKLDAF
J gene: TRBJ1-1; clone size: .; V gene: TRBV7-3; CDR3 protein: ASSTDRGREAF
J gene: TRBJ2-7; clone size: once; V gene: TRBV7-3; CDR3 protein: ASSALAGVPYEQY
J gene: TRBJ2-7; clone size: .; V gene: TRBV28; CDR3 protein: ASSETSGKNEQY
J gene: TRBJ1-1; clone size: .; V gene: TRBV5-6; CDR3 protein: ASTSRDRGQAF
J gene: TRBJ1-2; clone size: .; V gene: TRBV30; CDR3 protein: AWSPDSNNYGYT
J gene: TRBJ1-5; clone size: .; V gene: TRBV5-6; CDR3 protein: ASSLAAGGNQPQH
J gene: TRBJ1-3; clone size: .; V gene: TRBV6-4; CDR3 protein: ASDRAFSGNTIY
J gene: TRBJ2-7; clone size: .; V gene: TRBV5-6; CDR3 protein: ASGMRTGLGEQY
J gene: TRBJ1-1; clone size: once; V gene: TRBV29-1; CDR3 protein: SVEELAGENAEAF
J gene: TRBJ1-3; clone size: .; V gene: TRBV7-9; CDR3 protein: ASSLVPGSSGNTIY
J gene: TRBJ2-7; clone size: .; V gene: TRBV9; CDR3 protein: ASSPLGLIATPYEQY
J gene: TRBJ1-2; clone size: .; V gene: TRBV4-3; CDR3 protein: ASSQVQANIYGYT
J gene: TRBJ2-2; clone size: .; V gene: TRBV10-3; CDR3 protein: AIGTGELF
J gene: TRBJ2-2; clone size: .; V gene: TRBV27; CDR3 protein: ASSLVTGELF
J gene: TRBJ2-5; clone size: .; V gene: TRBV21-1; CDR3 protein: ASSKGRSGRYQETQY
J gene: TRBJ2-1; clone size: few; V gene: TRBV19; CDR3 protein: AEGAYNEQF
J gene: TRBJ2-7; clone size: .; V gene: TRBV15; CDR3 protein: ATSSTPIAWDRVSEQY
J gene: TRBJ2-7; clone size: once; V gene: TRBV5-4; CDR3 protein: ASTLGGTVEQY
J gene: TRBJ2-5; clone size: .; V gene: TRBV2; CDR3 protein: ASSDDQETQY
J gene: TRBJ2-7; clone size: few; V gene: TRBV28; CDR3 protein: ASSSDSYEQY
J gene: TRBJ2-3; clone size: .; V gene: TRBV6-5; CDR3 protein: ASSTPGTADTQY
J gene: TRBJ1-3; clone size: .; V gene: TRBV6-2/TRBV6-3; CDR3 protein: ASSYSPGASSGNTIY
J gene: TRBJ1-5; clone size: .; V gene: TRBV30; CDR3 protein: AWAAGQGNQPQH
J gene: TRBJ2-7; clone size: .; V gene: TRBV7-2; CDR3 protein: ASSRLGQGAYEQY
J gene: TRBJ1-4; clone size: .; V gene: TRBV5-1; CDR3 protein: ASSLGGGPDEKLF
J gene: TRBJ1-2; clone size: once; V gene: TRBV4-2; CDR3 protein: ASSQDQGMGNYGYT
J gene: TRBJ2-7; clone size: .; V gene: TRBV5-1; CDR3 protein: ASSSDTREQY
J gene: TRBJ2-1; clone size: .; V gene: TRBV27; CDR3 protein: ASRTETTYNEQF
J gene: TRBJ1-1; clone size: .; V gene: TRBV14; CDR3 protein: ASSQDRGGWTEAF
J gene: TRBJ2-3; clone size: .; V gene: TRBV6-2/TRBV6-3; CDR3 protein: ASSPQTDTQY
J gene: TRBJ1-1; clone size: .; V gene: TRBV11-3; CDR3 protein: ASSPSGGLGTEAF
J gene: TRBJ2-3; clone size: .; V gene: TRBV7-9; CDR3 protein: ASSLGQTTDTQY
J gene: TRBJ2-7; clone size: .; V gene: TRBV14; CDR3 protein: ASSQVGGLAGASYEQY
J gene: TRBJ1-5; clone size: .; V gene: TRBV28; CDR3 protein: ASSSGSITSNQPQH
J gene: TRBJ1-3; clone size: .; V gene: TRBV24-1; CDR3 protein: ATSQGSGNTIY
J gene: TRBJ2-2; clone size: .; V gene: TRBV10-3; CDR3 protein: AISSTTGGNTGELF
J gene: TRBJ1-4; clone size: .; V gene: TRBV28; CDR3 protein: ASSLGGDPTNEKLF
J gene: TRBJ1-6; clone size: .; V gene: TRBV10-3; CDR3 protein: AISPEKGINSPLH
J gene: TRBJ1-1; clone size: .; V gene: TRBV6-5; CDR3 protein: ASSYTGQVNTEAF
J gene: TRBJ2-7; clone size: .; V gene: TRBV5-1; CDR3 protein: ASSLDPPGTSYEQY
J gene: TRBJ1-6; clone size: .; V gene: TRBV18; CDR3 protein: ASSQGQNSPLH
J gene: TRBJ1-2; clone size: once; V gene: TRBV9; CDR3 protein: ASSPKLNEVYT